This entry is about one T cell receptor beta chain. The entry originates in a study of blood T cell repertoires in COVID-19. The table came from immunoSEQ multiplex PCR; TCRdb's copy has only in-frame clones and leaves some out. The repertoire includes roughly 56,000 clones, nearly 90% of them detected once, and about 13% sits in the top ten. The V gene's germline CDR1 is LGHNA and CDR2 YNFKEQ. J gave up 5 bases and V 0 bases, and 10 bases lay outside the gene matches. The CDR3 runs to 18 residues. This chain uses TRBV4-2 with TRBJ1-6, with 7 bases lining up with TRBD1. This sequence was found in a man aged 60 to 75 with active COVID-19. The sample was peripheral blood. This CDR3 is CASSQETLRTGNNSPLHF. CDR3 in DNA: TGTGCCAGCAGCCAAGAAACCCTTCGGACAGGAAATAATTCACCCCTCCACTTT.